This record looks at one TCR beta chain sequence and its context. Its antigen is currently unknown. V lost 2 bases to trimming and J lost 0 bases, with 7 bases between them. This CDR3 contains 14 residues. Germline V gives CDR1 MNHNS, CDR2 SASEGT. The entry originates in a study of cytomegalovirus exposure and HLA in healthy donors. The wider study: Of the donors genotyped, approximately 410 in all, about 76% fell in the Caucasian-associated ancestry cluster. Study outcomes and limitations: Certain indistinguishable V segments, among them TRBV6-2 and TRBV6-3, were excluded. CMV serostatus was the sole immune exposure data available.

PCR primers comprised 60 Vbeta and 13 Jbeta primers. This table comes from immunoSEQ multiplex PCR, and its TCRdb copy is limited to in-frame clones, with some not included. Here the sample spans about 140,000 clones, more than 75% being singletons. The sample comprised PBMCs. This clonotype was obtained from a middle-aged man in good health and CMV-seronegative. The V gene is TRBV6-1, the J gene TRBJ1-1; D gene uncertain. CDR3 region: CASSEQNLNTEAFF. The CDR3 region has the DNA TGTGCCAGCAGTGAACAGAATTTGAACACTGAAGCTTTCTTT.